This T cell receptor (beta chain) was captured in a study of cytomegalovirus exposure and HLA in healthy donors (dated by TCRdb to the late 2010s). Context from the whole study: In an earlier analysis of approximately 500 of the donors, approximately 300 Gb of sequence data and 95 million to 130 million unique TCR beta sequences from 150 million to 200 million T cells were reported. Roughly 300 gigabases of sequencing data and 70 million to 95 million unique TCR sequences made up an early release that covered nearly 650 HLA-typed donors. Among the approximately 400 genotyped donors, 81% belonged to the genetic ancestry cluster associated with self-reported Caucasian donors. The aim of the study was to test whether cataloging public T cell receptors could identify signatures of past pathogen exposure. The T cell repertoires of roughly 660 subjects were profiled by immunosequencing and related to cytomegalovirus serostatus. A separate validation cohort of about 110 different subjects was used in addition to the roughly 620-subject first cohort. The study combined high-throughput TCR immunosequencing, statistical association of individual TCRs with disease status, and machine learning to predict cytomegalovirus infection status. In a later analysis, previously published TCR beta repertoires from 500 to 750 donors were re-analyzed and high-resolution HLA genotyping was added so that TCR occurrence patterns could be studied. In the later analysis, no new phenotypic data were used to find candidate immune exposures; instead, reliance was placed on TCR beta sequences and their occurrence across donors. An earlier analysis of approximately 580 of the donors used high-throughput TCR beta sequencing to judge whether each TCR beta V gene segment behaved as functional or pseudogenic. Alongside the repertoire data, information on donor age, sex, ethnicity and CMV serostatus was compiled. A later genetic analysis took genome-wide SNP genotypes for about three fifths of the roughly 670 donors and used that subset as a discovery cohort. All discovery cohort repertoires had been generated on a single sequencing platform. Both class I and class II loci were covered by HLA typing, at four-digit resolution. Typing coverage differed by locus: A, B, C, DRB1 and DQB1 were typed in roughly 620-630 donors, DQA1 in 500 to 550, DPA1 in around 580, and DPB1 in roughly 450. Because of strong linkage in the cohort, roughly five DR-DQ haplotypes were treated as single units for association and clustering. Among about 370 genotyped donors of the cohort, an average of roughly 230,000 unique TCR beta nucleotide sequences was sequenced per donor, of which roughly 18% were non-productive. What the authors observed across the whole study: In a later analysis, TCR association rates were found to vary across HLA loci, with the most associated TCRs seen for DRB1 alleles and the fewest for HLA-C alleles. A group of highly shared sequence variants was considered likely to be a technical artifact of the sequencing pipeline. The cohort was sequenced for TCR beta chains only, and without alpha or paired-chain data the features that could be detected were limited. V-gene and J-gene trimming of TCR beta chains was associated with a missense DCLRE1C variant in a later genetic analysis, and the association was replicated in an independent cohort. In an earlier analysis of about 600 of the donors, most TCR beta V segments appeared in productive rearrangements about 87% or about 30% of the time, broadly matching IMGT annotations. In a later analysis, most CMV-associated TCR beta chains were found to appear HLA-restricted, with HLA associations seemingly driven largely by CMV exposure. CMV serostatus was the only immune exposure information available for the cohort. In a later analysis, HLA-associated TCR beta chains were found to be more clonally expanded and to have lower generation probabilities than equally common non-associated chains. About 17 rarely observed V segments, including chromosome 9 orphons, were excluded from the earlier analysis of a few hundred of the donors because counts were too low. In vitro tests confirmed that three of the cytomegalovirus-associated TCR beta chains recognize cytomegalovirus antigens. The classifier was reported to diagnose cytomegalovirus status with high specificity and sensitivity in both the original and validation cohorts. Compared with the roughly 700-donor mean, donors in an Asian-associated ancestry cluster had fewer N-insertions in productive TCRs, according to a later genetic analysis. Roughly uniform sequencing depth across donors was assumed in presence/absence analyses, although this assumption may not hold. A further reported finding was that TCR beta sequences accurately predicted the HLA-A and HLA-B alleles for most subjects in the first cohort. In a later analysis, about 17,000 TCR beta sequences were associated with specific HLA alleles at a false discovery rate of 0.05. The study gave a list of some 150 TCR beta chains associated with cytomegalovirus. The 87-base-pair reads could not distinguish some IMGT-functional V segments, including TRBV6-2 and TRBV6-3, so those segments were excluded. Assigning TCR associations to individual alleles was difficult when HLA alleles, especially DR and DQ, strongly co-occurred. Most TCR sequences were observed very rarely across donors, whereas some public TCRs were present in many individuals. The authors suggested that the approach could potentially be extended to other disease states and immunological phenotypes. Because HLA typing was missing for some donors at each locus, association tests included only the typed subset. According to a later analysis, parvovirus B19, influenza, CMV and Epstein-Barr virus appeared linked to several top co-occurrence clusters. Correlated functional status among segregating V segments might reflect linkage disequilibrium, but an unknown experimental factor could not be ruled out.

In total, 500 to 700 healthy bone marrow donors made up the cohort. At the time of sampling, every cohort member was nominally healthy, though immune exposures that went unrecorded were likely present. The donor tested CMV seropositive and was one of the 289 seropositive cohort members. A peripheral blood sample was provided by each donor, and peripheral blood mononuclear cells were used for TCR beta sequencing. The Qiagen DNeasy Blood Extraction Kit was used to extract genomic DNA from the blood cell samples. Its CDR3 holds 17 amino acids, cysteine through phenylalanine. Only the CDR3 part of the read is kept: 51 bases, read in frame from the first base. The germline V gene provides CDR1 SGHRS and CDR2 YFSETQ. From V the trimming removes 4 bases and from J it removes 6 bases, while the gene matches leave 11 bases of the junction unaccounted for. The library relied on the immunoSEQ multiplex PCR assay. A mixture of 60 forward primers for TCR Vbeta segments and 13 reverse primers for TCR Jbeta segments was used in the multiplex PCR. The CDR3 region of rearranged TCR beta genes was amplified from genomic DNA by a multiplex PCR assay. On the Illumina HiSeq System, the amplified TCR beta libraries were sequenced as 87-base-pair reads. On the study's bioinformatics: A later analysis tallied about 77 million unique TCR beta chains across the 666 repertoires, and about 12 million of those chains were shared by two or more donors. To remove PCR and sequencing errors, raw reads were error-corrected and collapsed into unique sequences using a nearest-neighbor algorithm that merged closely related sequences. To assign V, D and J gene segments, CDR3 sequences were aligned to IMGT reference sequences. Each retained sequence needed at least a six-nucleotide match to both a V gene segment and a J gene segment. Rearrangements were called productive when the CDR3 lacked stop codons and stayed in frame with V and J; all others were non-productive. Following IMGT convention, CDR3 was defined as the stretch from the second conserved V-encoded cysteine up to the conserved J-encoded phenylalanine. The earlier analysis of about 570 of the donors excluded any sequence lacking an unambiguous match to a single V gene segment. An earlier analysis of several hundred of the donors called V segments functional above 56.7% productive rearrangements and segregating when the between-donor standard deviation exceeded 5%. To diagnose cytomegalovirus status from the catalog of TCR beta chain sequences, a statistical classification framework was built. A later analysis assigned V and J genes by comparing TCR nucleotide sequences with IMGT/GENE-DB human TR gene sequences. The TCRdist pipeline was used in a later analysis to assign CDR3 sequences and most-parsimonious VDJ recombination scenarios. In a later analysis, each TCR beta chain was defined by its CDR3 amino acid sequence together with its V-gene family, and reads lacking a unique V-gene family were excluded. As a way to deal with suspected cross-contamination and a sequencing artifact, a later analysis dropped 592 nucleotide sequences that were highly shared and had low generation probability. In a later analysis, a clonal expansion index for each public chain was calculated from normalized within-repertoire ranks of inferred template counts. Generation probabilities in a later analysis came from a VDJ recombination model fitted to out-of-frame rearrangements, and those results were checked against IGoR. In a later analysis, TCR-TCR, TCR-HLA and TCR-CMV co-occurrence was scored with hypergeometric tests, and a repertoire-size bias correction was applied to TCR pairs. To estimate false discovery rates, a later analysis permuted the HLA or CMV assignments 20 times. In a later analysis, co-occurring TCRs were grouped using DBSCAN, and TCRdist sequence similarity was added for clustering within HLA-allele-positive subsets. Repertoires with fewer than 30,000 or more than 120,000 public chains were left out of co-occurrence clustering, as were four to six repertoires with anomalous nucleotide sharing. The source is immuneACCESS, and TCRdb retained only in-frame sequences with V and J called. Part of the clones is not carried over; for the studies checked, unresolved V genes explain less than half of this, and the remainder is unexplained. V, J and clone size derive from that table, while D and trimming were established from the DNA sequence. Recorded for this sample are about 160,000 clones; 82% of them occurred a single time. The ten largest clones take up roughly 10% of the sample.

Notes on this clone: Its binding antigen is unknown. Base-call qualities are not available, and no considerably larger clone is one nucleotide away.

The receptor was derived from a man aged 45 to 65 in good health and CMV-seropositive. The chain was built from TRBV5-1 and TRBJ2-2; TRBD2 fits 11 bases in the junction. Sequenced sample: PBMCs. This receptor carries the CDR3 CASSPGTSGPKAGELFF. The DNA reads TGCGCCAGCAGCCCAGGGACTAGCGGCCCGAAGGCCGGGGAGCTGTTTTTT.